A selection of T cell receptor beta chains follows, all from one sample in a study of blood T cell repertoires in COVID-19. Only in-frame clones appear in the TCRdb table, and some are missing; sequencing was by immunoSEQ multiplex PCR. The repertoire holds 250,000 to 350,000 clones, about nine tenths seen once, with just under 9% in the top ten. The material sequenced was PBMCs or T cells enriched from blood (not recorded which). The receptors come from a woman aged 18-30 years who had recovered from COVID-19. CDR3s include the opening cysteine and the closing phenylalanine or tryptophan. D genes are given only for firm matches. A clone size is listed for some rows: how often the clone was seen (once, few, many), or a class if it is expanded.

clone_size j_call d_call v_call cdr3_nt cdr3_aa
. TRBJ2-3 . TRBV5-4 TGTGCCAGCAGCTTGGCCCGGAGCCGTATCGGAGATACGCAGTATTTT CASSLARSRIGDTQYF
. TRBJ2-3 . TRBV7-9 TGTGCCAGCAGCGCATCTAGGGGGGGGCCCACAGATACGCAGTATTTT CASSASRGGPTDTQYF
. TRBJ1-3 . TRBV5-1 TGCGCCAGCAGCGCCGGGGACACCTCTGGAAACACCATATATTTT CASSAGDTSGNTIYF
. TRBJ1-2 . TRBV7-9 TGTGCCAGCAGCTTAAAGGACAGAACTCACCCCTATGGCTACACCTTC CASSLKDRTHPYGYTF
. TRBJ2-7 . TRBV29-1 TGCAGCGCCCTCCAGGACAGACCCTACGAGCAGTACTTC CSALQDRPYEQYF
. TRBJ2-1 . TRBV10-3 TGTGCCATCAGTGAGTCAGGGGGGGGAGACAATGAGCAGTTCTTC CAISESGGGDNEQFF
. TRBJ1-1 . TRBV10-3 TGTGCCATCAGTGAAGCGCAAGTGAACACTGAAGCTTTCTTT CAISEAQVNTEAFF
. TRBJ2-1 TRBD1 TRBV4-3 TGCGCCAGCAGCCCAGGGGGCTCCTACAATGAGCAGTTCTTC CASSPGGSYNEQFF
. TRBJ2-2 . TRBV10-3 TGTGCCATCAGTGATTGGTCGGCGAACACCGGGGAGCTGTTTTTT CAISDWSANTGELFF
. TRBJ1-2 TRBD1 TRBV7-2 TGTGCCAGCAGCCTCTTAGGCCAAGGACAGGGTCACAACTATGGCTACACCTTC CASSLLGQGQGHNYGYTF
. TRBJ2-2 . TRBV27 TGTGCCAGTACAGACACCGGGGAGCTGTTTTTT CASTDTGELFF
. TRBJ2-7 . TRBV19 TGTGCCAGTAGTACGAGGTCCGCGTGGGAGCAGTACTTC CASSTRSAWEQYF
. TRBJ1-2 TRBD1 TRBV29-1 TGCAGCGTTGATTTGACAGGGGGCGCGAGGGGTGGCTACACCTTC CSVDLTGGARGGYTF
. TRBJ1-5 . TRBV18 TGTGCCAGCTCACCAGGGGGCGGGAATCAGCCCCAGCATTTT CASSPGGGNQPQHF
. TRBJ2-1 . TRBV19 TGTGCCAGTAGTATGGGCGGGCAGTACAATGAGCAGTTCTTC CASSMGGQYNEQFF
. TRBJ1-1 TRBD1 TRBV5-1 TGCGCCAGCAGCTTTCAGGGGGCGGAGAACACTGAAGCTTTCTTT CASSFQGAENTEAFF
. TRBJ2-1 TRBD2 TRBV7-2 TGTGCCAGCAGCTTAGCGGGGGGGACCTACAATGAGCAGTTCTTC CASSLAGGTYNEQFF
. TRBJ1-2 TRBD1 TRBV5-1 TGCGCCAGCAGCCACCGGGACAGCCATTCCTATGGCTACACCTTC CASSHRDSHSYGYTF
. TRBJ2-7 TRBD1 TRBV19 TGTGCCAGCCATCGGACAGGGGATTCCTACGAGCAGTACTTC CASHRTGDSYEQYF
. TRBJ1-1 . TRBV19 TGTGCCAGTAGTATGAAGACGGGGAAAGCTTTCTTT CASSMKTGKAFF
once TRBJ2-7 TRBD2 TRBV18 TGTGCCAGCTCACCACGAACGACTAGCGGGCGCTACGAGCAGTACTTC CASSPRTTSGRYEQYF
. TRBJ1-5 . TRBV5-5 TGTGCCAGCAGCTCGGTTGGGGCCAATCAGCCCCAGCATTTT CASSSVGANQPQHF
. TRBJ2-7 . TRBV19 TGTGCCAGTAGTATAGAGGTGAACACAGGGTACGAGCAGTACTTC CASSIEVNTGYEQYF
. TRBJ2-7 TRBD1 TRBV6-5 TGTGCCAGCAGATATAGCGGGACAGGGGGCAACGAGCAGTACTTC CASRYSGTGGNEQYF
. TRBJ1-3 . TRBV30 TGTGCCTGGAGTGGGCCTCTCTCTGGAAACACCATATATTTT CAWSGPLSGNTIYF
. TRBJ2-2 . TRBV5-5 TGTGCCAGCAGCTTCAGGGGAGTCGGGGAGCTGTTTTTT CASSFRGVGELFF
. TRBJ2-1 TRBD2 TRBV9 TGTGCCAGCAGCGTATCACAGCGGGGGGGATACAATGAGCAGTTCTTC CASSVSQRGGYNEQFF
. TRBJ2-1 . TRBV4-1 TGCGCCAGCAGCCAAGCCAGGGTTTCCTACAATGAGCAGTTCTTC CASSQARVSYNEQFF
once TRBJ2-5 . TRBV3-1/TRBV3-2 TGTGCCAGCAGCCAATCATTCCAGCAAGAGACCCAGTACTTC CASSQSFQQETQYF
. TRBJ2-7 . TRBV6-5 TGTGCCAGCAGTCCAGGGGTGTTCCCCTACGAGCAGTACTTC CASSPGVFPYEQYF
. TRBJ1-4 . TRBV5-4 TGTGCCAGCAGCGATGGAGATGAAAAACTGTTTTTT CASSDGDEKLFF
. TRBJ2-1 TRBD1 TRBV11-3 TGTGCCAGCAGCCGGGGACAGTACAATGAGCAGTTCTTC CASSRGQYNEQFF
. TRBJ2-1 TRBD2 TRBV5-6 TGTGCCAGCAGCCTGTGGCTAGCGGGACCCAATGAGCAGTTCTTC CASSLWLAGPNEQFF
. TRBJ2-7 TRBD2 TRBV5-4 TGTGCCAGCGGGACTAGCTCGTCCTACGAGCAGTACTTC CASGTSSSYEQYF
. TRBJ2-1 TRBD1 TRBV7-2 TGTGCCAGCAGCTTGGGGACAGGTCTCTACAATGAGCAGTTCTTC CASSLGTGLYNEQFF
. TRBJ1-1 . TRBV5-1 TGCGCCAGCAGAGTACAGGGAGGGGACACTGAAGCTTTCTTT CASRVQGGDTEAFF
. TRBJ1-5 TRBD1 TRBV27 TGTGCCAGCAGTTTATTGGGACAGGGGTGGCCCCAGCATTTT CASSLLGQGWPQHF
once TRBJ2-7 TRBD1 TRBV7-8 TGTGCCAGCAGCTTGGGGTCGTCTTTTGGGGACAGGGGGCGCGAGCAGTACTTC CASSLGSSFGDRGREQYF
. TRBJ2-1 TRBD2 TRBV10-2 TGCGCCAAAACGGGACTAGCGGGAGGATACAATGAGCAGTTCTTC CAKTGLAGGYNEQFF
. TRBJ1-3 . TRBV3-1/TRBV3-2 TGTGCCAGCAGCACAGGGACCTCTGGAAACACCATATATTTT CASSTGTSGNTIYF
. TRBJ2-3 . TRBV27 TGTGCCAGCAGTTTATACCCCCCGGGAGGGGGCTTTTTTCCGGATACGCAGTATTTT CASSLYPPGGGFFPDTQYF
. TRBJ1-4 . TRBV11-1 TGTGCCAGCAGCCATCCAGGAAGATCATTCGAAAAACTGTTTTTT CASSHPGRSFEKLFF
. TRBJ1-2 . TRBV30 TGTGCCTGGGCCGGGGGTTCCTATGGCTACACCTTC CAWAGGSYGYTF
. TRBJ2-7 TRBD2 TRBV7-2 TGTGCCAGCAGCCCCTATTCGGCGGGGGGACACTACGAGCAGTACTTC CASSPYSAGGHYEQYF
. TRBJ2-2 . TRBV5-4 TGTGCCAGCAGCTATGGACAGCCGAACACCGGGGAGCTGTTTTTT CASSYGQPNTGELFF
. TRBJ2-1 TRBD2 TRBV5-4 TGTGCCAGCAGCCCTGCCGGGACTAGCGCTTACAATGAGCAGTTCTTC CASSPAGTSAYNEQFF
. TRBJ2-2 . TRBV29-1 TGCAGCGTCTACAGGGTGGACACCGGGGAGCTGTTTTTT CSVYRVDTGELFF
. TRBJ2-7 . TRBV10-3 TGTGCCATCAGTACGGGGGAGGTTCTAAACGAGCAGTACTTC CAISTGEVLNEQYF
. TRBJ2-1 TRBD2 TRBV19 TGTGCCAGCCGTATGGACAGAGCGGGAGGGGGCAATGAGCAGTTCTTC CASRMDRAGGGNEQFF
. TRBJ2-2 . TRBV28 TGTGCCAGCAGTTTCGAGGCGGGTGCCGGGGAGCTGTTTTTT CASSFEAGAGELFF
. TRBJ2-7 TRBD1 TRBV28 TGTGCCAGCAGCCGAGCTGCACCCGGGACAGGGGACCTCTACGAGCAGTACTTC CASSRAAPGTGDLYEQYF
. TRBJ2-2 . TRBV18 TGTGCCAGCTCCCGGGAAACGAACACCGGGGAGCTGTTTTTT CASSRETNTGELFF
. TRBJ1-6 TRBD1 TRBV5-1 TGCGCCAGCAGCGTCACAGGACAGGGGGGAAATTCACCCCTCCACTTT CASSVTGQGGNSPLHF
. TRBJ2-3 TRBD1 TRBV27 TGTGCCAGCAGTTTGGTCAAGGGCCAGGGGGCCAGCACAGATACGCAGTATTTT CASSLVKGQGASTDTQYF
once TRBJ2-5 . TRBV7-6 TGTGCCAGCAGCCTCCGGGACACCGGCCAAGAGACCCAGTACTTC CASSLRDTGQETQYF